These 4 T cell receptor beta chains were sequenced from one sample in a study of blood T cell repertoires in COVID-19. Some clones are missing from TCRdb's copy, which holds only in-frame ones; the method was immunoSEQ multiplex PCR. The data contain 250,000 to 350,000 clones, about 91% of them singletons. The specimen was PBMCs or T cells enriched from blood (not recorded which). The receptors here all came from a woman aged 18 to 35 who had recovered from COVID-19.

The chain links TRBV28 to TRBJ1-1; D is perhaps TRBD1 (5 bases). Germline V lookup: CDR1 MDHEN, CDR2 SYDVKM. Trimming cost V 6 bases and J 1 base, with 18 bases left between them. The CDR3 totals 16 residues. The DNA of the CDR3 is TGTGCCAGCAGCACCCAGGGTGAAGTTCCGAACACTGAAGCTTTCTTT. Its protein product is CASSTQGEVPNTEAFF.

V is TRBV9 and J is TRBJ2-3; TRBD1 might be the D (6 bases). The germline CDR1 and CDR2 sequences are SGDLS and YYNGEE. Trimming cost V 3 bases and J 8 bases, with 13 bases left between them. The CDR3 totals 13 residues. The CDR3 here is CASSEGGVSTQYF. The CDR3 region has the DNA TGTGCCAGCAGCGAAGGGGGAGTTTCTACGCAGTATTTT.

The chain links TRBV6-1 to TRBJ1-4, with 9 bases fitting TRBD1. V lost 3 bases and J lost 6; bases outside the gene matches: 5. The CDR3 covers 15 residues. CDR1 is MNHNS, CDR2 SASEGT, per germline. CDR3: CASSDSGQGYEKLFF. As DNA, the CDR3 is TGTGCCAGCAGTGATTCGGGACAGGGATATGAAAAACTGTTTTTT.

This chain links TRBV28 with TRBJ2-1, with 10 bases lining up with TRBD2. The CDR3 is 16 residues long. The V segment lost 5 bases and the J segment 4 bases; nucleotides outside the gene matches: 8. CDR1 and CDR2 (germline): MDHEN, SYDVKM. The CDR3 here is CASSTEAGGRYNEQFF. The CDR3 DNA is TGTGCCAGCAGTACTGAAGCGGGAGGGCGATACAATGAGCAGTTCTTC.